A selection of T cell receptor beta chains follows, all from one sample in a study of blood T cell repertoires in COVID-19. The table came from immunoSEQ multiplex PCR; TCRdb's copy has only in-frame clones and leaves some out. This sample has roughly 100,000 clones, with 81% found just once. What was sequenced was peripheral blood. These receptors all stem from a man at least 80 years old with COVID-19, enrolled during active disease. Both conserved end residues are part of each CDR3. The order of the fields is J gene, D gene, V gene, clone size, CDR3 protein, CDR3 DNA. A D gene is named only where the DNA matches it firmly. Clone size is given for some rows only: seen once, a few or many times, or a class if the clone is expanded.

TRBJ2-5 | - | TRBV5-1 | - | CASSFGGGDKTQETQYF | TGCGCCAGCAGCTTTGGCGGGGGCGACAAAACTCAAGAGACCCAGTACTTC
TRBJ1-2 | - | TRBV5-1 | - | CASRKDPGIGYTF | TGCGCCAGCAGGAAGGACCCAGGGATTGGCTACACCTTC
TRBJ2-2 | - | TRBV5-6 | once | CASSFYPDTGELFF | TGTGCCAGCAGCTTTTACCCGGACACCGGGGAGCTGTTTTTT
TRBJ1-1 | - | TRBV18 | - | CASSRDEGNTEAFF | TGTGCCAGCTCCCGGGATGAAGGGAACACTGAAGCTTTCTTT
TRBJ2-5 | TRBD1 | TRBV30 | once | CAWMQGQGAAETQYF | TGTGCCTGGATGCAGGGACAGGGGGCAGCGGAGACCCAGTACTTC
TRBJ2-7 | TRBD2 | TRBV5-1 | few | CASSLDPAGGREQYF | TGCGCCAGCAGCTTGGATCCAGCGGGAGGGCGCGAGCAGTACTTC
TRBJ1-2 | - | TRBV5-1 | - | CASSSTDSLNGYTF | TGCGCCAGCAGCTCTACGGACAGCCTTAACGGCTACACCTTC
TRBJ1-5 | TRBD1 | TRBV15 | - | CATSRDQGASEPQHF | TGTGCCACCAGCAGAGACCAGGGGGCAAGTGAGCCCCAGCATTTT
TRBJ1-1 | TRBD1 | TRBV7-8 | - | CASSKGTGGNMNTEAFF | TGTGCCAGCAGCAAAGGGACAGGGGGAAACATGAACACTGAAGCTTTCTTT
TRBJ2-7 | TRBD2 | TRBV11-3 | - | CASSASGGDVEQYF | TGTGCCAGCAGCGCTAGCGGGGGGGATGTCGAGCAGTACTTC